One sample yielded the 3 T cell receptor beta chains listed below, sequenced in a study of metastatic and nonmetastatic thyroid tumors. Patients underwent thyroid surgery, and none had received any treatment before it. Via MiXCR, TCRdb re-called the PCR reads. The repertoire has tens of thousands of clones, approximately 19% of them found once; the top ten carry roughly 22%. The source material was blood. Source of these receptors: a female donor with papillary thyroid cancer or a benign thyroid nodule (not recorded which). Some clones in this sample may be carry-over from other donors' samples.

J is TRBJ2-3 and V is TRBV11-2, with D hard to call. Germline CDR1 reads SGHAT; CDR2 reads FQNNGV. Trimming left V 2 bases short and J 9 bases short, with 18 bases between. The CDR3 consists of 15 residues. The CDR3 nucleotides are TGTGCCAGCAGCTTAATTCCCCCCCGAGCACCCACGCAGTATTTT. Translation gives CASSLIPPRAPTQYF.

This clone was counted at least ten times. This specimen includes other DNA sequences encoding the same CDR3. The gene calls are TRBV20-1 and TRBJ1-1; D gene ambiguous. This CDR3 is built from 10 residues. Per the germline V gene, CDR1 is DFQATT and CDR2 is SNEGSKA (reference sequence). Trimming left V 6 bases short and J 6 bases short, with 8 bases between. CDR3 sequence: CSAAKPEAFF. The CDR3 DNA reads TGCAGTGCCGCAAAACCTGAAGCTTTCTTT.

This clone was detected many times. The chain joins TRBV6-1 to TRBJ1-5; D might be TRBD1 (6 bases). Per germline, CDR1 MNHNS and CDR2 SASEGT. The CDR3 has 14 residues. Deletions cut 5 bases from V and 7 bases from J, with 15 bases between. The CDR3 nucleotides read TGTGCCAGCAGTCGCGGACAGTCCACACAGCCCCAGCATTTT. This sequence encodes CASSRGQSTQPQHF.